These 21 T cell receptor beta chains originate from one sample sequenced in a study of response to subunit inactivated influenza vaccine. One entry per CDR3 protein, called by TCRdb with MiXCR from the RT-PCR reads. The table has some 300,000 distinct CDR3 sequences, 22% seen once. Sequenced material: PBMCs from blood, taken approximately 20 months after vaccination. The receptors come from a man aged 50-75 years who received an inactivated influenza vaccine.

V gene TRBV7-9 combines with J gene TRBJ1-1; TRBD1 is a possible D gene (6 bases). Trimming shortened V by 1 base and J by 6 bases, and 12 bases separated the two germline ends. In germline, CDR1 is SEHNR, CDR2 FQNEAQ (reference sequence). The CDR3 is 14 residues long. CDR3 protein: CASSLERGRPEAFF. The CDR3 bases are TGTGCCAGCAGCTTAGAACGGGGGCGTCCTGAAGCTTTCTTT.

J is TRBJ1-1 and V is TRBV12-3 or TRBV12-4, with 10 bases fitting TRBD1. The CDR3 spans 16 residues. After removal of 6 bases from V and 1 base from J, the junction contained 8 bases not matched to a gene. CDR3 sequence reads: CASSPRQGAGNTEAFF. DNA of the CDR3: TGTGCCAGCAGCCCCCGACAGGGGGCAGGGAACACTGAAGCTTTCTTT.

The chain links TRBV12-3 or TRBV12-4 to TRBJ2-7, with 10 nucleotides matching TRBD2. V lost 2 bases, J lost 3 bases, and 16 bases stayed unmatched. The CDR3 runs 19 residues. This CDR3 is CASSLRAGGLQGGNYEQYF. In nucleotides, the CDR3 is TGTGCCAGCAGTTTAAGAGCGGGAGGGCTACAGGGAGGGAACTACGAGCAGTACTTC.

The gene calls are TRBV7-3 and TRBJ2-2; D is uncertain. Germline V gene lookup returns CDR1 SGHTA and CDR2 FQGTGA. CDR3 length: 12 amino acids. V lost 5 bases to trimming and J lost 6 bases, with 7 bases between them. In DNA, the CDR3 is TGTGCCAGCAGCGCGAAGGCCGGGGAGCTGTTTTTT. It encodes CASSAKAGELFF.

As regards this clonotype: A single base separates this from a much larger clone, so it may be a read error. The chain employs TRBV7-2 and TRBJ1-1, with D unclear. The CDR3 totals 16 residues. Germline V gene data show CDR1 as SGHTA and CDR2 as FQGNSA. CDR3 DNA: TGTGCCAGCAGCTTAGTGGAATACACCATGAACACTGTAGCTTTCTTT. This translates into CASSLVEYTMNTVAFF. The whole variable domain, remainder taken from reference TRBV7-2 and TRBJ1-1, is GAGVSQSPSNKVTEKGKDVELRCDPISGHTALYWYRQSLGQGLEFLIYFQGNSAPDKSGLPSDRFSAERTGGSVSTLTIQRTQQEDSAVYLCASSLVEYTMNTVAFFGQGTRLTVV.

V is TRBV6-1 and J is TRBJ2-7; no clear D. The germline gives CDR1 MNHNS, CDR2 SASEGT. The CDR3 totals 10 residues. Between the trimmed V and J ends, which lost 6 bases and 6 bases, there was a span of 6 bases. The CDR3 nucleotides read TGTGCCAGCAGCGCTGTCGAGCAGTACTTC. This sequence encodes CASSAVEQYF.

CDR3 sequence: CASSPPQGRDSTDTQYF. In nucleotides, the CDR3 is TGTGCCAGCAGTCCCCCCCAAGGGCGGGACTCAACAGATACGCAGTATTTT. This chain uses TRBV7-2 with TRBJ2-3; D possibly corresponds to TRBD2 (6 bases). V was trimmed by 6 bases and J by 3 bases, leaving 22 bases between them. Looked up from germline, CDR1 is SGHTA and CDR2 is FQGNSA. The CDR3 length is 17 residues.

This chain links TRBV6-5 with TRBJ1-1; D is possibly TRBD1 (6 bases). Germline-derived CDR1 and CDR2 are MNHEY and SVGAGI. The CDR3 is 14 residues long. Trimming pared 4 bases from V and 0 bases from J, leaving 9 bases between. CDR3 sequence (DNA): TGTGCCAGCAGTTGGACAGTTATGAACACTGAAGCTTTCTTT. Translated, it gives CASSWTVMNTEAFF.

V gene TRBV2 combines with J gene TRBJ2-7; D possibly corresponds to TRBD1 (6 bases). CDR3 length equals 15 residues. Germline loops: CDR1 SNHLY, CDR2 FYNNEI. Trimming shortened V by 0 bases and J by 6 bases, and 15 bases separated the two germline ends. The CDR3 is CASSEADWTVGEQYF. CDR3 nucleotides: TGTGCCAGCAGTGAAGCAGATTGGACAGTCGGCGAGCAGTACTTC. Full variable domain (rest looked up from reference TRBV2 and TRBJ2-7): EPEVTQTPSHQVTQMGQEVILRCVPISNHLYFYWYRQILGQKVEFLVSFYNNEISEKSEIFDDQFSVERPDGSNFTLKIRSTKLEDSAMYFCASSEADWTVGEQYFGPGTRLTVT.

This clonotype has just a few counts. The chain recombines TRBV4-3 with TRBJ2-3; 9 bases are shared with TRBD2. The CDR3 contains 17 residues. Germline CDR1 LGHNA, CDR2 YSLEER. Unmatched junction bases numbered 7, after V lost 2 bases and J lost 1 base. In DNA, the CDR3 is TGCGCCAGCAGCCAAAGGACAGCGGGAGGTCGCACAGATACGCAGTATTTT. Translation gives CASSQRTAGGRTDTQYF.

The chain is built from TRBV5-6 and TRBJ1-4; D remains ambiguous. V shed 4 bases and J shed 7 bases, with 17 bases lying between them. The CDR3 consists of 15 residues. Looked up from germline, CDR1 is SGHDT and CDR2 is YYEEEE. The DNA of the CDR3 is TGTGCCAGCAGCCGAGCCCGGAGTGGAGGTGAAAAACTGTTTTTT. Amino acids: CASSRARSGGEKLFF.

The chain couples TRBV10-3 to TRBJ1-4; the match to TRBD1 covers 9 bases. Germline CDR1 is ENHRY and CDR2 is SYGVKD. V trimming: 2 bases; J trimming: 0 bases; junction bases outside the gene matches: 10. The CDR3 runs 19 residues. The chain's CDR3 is CAISEGTGWYESTNEKLFF. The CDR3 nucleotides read TGTGCCATCAGTGAGGGGACAGGGTGGTACGAGTCAACTAATGAAAAACTGTTTTTT.

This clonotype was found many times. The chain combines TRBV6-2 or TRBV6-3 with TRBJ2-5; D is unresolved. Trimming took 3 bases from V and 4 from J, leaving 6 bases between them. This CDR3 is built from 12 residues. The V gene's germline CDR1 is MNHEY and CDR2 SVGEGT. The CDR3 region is CASSYSLETQYF. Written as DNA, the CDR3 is TGTGCCAGCAGTTATTCCTTAGAGACCCAGTACTTC.

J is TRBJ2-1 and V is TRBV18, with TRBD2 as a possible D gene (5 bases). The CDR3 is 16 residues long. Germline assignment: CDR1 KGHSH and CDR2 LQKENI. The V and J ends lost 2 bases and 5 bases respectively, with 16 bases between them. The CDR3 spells CASSPWRIQLDNEQFF. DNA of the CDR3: TGTGCCAGCTCACCATGGAGGATTCAACTTGACAATGAGCAGTTCTTC.

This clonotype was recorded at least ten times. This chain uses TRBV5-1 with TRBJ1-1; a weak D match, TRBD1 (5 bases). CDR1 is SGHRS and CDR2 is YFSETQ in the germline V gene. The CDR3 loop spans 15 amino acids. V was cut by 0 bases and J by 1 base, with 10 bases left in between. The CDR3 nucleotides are TGCGCCAGCAGCTTGGGTATCAGGGAGAACACTGAAGCTTTCTTT. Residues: CASSLGIRENTEAFF.

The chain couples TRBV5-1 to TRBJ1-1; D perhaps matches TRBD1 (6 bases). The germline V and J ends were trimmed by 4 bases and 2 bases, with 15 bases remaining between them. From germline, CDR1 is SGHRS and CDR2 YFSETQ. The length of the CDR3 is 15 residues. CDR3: CASSQQVGGNTEAFF. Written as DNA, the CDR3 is TGCGCCAGCAGCCAGCAGGTAGGGGGAAACACTGAAGCTTTCTTT.

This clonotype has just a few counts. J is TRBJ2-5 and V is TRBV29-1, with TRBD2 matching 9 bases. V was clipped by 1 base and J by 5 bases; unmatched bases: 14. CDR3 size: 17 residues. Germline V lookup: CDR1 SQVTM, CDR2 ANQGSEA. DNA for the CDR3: TGCAGCGTTGAAGGTTTGGTAGCGGGGGCCCCTGAGGAGACCCAGTACTTC. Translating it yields CSVEGLVAGAPEETQYF.

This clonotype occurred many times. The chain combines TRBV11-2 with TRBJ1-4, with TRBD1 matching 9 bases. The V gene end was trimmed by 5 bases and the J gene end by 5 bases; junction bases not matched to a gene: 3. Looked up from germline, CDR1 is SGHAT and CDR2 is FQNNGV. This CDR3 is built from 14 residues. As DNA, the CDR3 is TGTGCCAGCAGCCGGACAGGGGCCAATGAAAAACTGTTTTTT. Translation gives CASSRTGANEKLFF.

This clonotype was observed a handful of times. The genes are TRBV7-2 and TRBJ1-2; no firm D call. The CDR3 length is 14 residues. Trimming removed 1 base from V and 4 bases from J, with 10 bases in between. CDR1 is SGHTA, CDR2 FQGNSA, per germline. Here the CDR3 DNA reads TGTGCCAGCAGCTTAGAATTGGGGATCTATGGCTACACCTTC. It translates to CASSLELGIYGYTF.

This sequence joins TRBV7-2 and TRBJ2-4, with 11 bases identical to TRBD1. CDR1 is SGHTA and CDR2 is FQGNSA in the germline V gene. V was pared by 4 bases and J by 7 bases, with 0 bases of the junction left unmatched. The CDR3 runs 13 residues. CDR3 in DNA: TGTGCCAGCAGCTGGGACAGGGGGAACATTCAGTACTTC. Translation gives CASSWDRGNIQYF.

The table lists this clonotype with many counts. CDR3: CASSKAFF. The DNA for the CDR3 is TGCGCCAGCAGCAAAGCTTTCTTT. This chain joins TRBV4-3 and TRBJ1-1; no reliable D call. This CDR3 has 8 residues. In germline, CDR1 is LGHNA, CDR2 YSLEER. Trimming stripped 5 bases from V and 9 bases from J, with 1 base between.